This passage covers 13 T cell receptor beta chains from one sample sequenced in a study of blood T cell repertoires in COVID-19. The data were produced by immunoSEQ multiplex PCR, yet TCRdb's version contains in-frame clones alone and is incomplete. The data contain 100,000 to 150,000 clones, approximately 91% of them singletons. The sequenced material came from peripheral blood. The receptors were sampled from a woman older than 75 with acute or convalescent COVID-19.

The chain uses TRBV19 and TRBJ2-2; no clear D gene. Germline loops: CDR1 LNHDA, CDR2 SQIVND (reference sequence). This CDR3 is built from 14 residues. Trimming shortened V by 5 bases and J by 4 bases, and 11 bases separated the two germline ends. The CDR3 loop is CASSPTTTTGELFF. The CDR3 DNA is TGTGCCAGTAGTCCGACGACAACCACCGGGGAGCTGTTTTTT.

The gene calls are TRBV27 and TRBJ1-6, with 9 nucleotides matching TRBD1. Looked up from germline, CDR1 is MNHEY and CDR2 is SMNVEV (reference sequence). Losses at the gene ends were 3 bases for V and 6 bases for J; bases not matched to a gene: 3. The CDR3 is made up of 15 amino acids. CDR3 sequence: CASSFWGQGNSPLHF. In DNA, the CDR3 is TGTGCCAGCAGTTTTTGGGGACAGGGTAATTCACCCCTCCACTTT.

V gene TRBV6-5 combines with J gene TRBJ2-3, with D perhaps TRBD1 (6 bases). Germline-derived CDR1 and CDR2 are MNHEY and SVGAGI. Trimming took off 0 bases at V and 4 bases at J, with 11 bases between the two ends. The CDR3 runs 15 residues. This chain's CDR3 is CASSYSPDRPDTQYF. The CDR3 coding sequence is TGTGCCAGCAGTTACTCACCCGACAGGCCAGATACGCAGTATTTT.

V is TRBV5-4 and J is TRBJ2-7, with 8 bases aligning to TRBD1. From germline, CDR1 is SGHNT and CDR2 YYREEE (reference sequence). The V segment lost 4 bases and the J segment 6 bases; nucleotides outside the gene matches: 6. The CDR3 sequence is 13 residues long. In DNA, the CDR3 is TGTGCCAGCAGCGCGGACAGGGCTGGCGAGCAGTACTTC. It codes for CASSADRAGEQYF.

This sequence joins TRBV19 and TRBJ1-2, with TRBD1 identical over 7 bases. Germline V gives CDR1 LNHDA, CDR2 SQIVND (reference sequence). V lost 5 bases and J lost 5; bases outside the gene matches: 8. This CDR3 is 14 amino acids long. Written as DNA, the CDR3 is TGTGCCAGTAGTTCGACAGGGCAAATGTATGGCTACACCTTC. It yields the protein CASSSTGQMYGYTF.

The chain carries TRBV5-4 and TRBJ2-3; 10 nucleotides match TRBD2. The CDR3 loop spans 16 amino acids. The J segment lost 3 bases and the V segment lost 5 bases, leaving 9 bases of the junction unmatched. Germline values: CDR1 SGHNT, CDR2 YYREEE (reference sequence). CDR3 sequence: CASRGGSGGATDTQYF. As DNA, the CDR3 is TGTGCCAGCAGAGGAGGAAGCGGGGGGGCGACAGATACGCAGTATTTT.

V gene TRBV3-1 (or the pseudogene TRBV3-2) combines with J gene TRBJ1-4, with D possibly TRBD1 on 6 matching bases. There are 16 residues in the CDR3. Looked up from germline, CDR1 is LGHDT and CDR2 is YNNKEL (reference sequence). Trimming shortened V by 0 bases and J by 10 bases, and 18 bases separated the two germline ends. The DNA of the CDR3 is TGTGCCAGCAGCCAAGAAGGAGGGGGGGTCGTTGGAAAACTGTTTTTT. This sequence encodes CASSQEGGGVVGKLFF.

This chain uses TRBV4-1 with TRBJ1-6; D perhaps matches TRBD1 (6 bases). Germline V CDR1 and CDR2: MGHRA, YSYEKL. V was cut by 0 bases and J by 9 bases, with 15 bases left in between. This CDR3 comprises 16 residues. CDR3 nucleotide sequence: TGCGCCAGCAGCCAAGATCCAGGGTTCAGGGGTTCACCCCTCCACTTT. Translation gives CASSQDPGFRGSPLHF.

This clone has only one observation. The genes are TRBV4-1 and TRBJ2-1; D may be TRBD2 (5 bases). Germline CDR1 reads MGHRA; CDR2 reads YSYEKL. The CDR3 is 15 amino acids. Deletions cut 0 bases from V and 1 base from J, with 7 bases between. In DNA, the CDR3 is TGCGCCAGCAGCCAAGATCCGGGATCCTACAATGAGCAGTTCTTC. It translates to CASSQDPGSYNEQFF.

The genes are TRBV5-6 and TRBJ2-2; TRBD2 matches at 7 bases. The CDR3 loop spans 16 amino acids. The J segment lost 4 bases and the V segment lost 2 bases, leaving 8 bases of the junction unmatched. Germline V gene sequence: CDR1 SGHDT, CDR2 YYEEEE. The CDR3 region has the DNA TGTGCCAGCAGCTTTTCTCAATTAGCGGGCACCGGGGAGCTGTTTTTT. This translates into CASSFSQLAGTGELFF.

The chain carries TRBV7-9 and TRBJ2-2, with D possibly TRBD1 on 6 matching bases. Trimming pared 3 bases from V and 0 bases from J, leaving 11 bases between. The CDR3 is made up of 16 amino acids. The germline V gene encodes CDR1 SEHNR and CDR2 FQNEAQ (reference sequence). The CDR3 DNA reads TGTGCCAGCAGCTTCCCCAGGGGCGCGAACACCGGGGAGCTGTTTTTT. Protein: CASSFPRGANTGELFF.

This chain links TRBV27 with TRBJ1-5; D not resolved. The CDR3 totals 12 residues. Looked up from germline, CDR1 is MNHEY and CDR2 is SMNVEV (reference sequence). V lost 7 bases and J lost 2, with 6 bases in between. The CDR3 DNA reads TGTGCCAGCAATGGAGGCAATCAGCCCCAGCATTTT. It yields the protein CASNGGNQPQHF.

V usage is TRBV11-2 and J usage is TRBJ1-2, with D uncertain. V lost 4 bases and J 4 bases, leaving 10 bases between the germline ends. The CDR3 extends over 13 amino acids. Germline V gene data show CDR1 as SGHAT and CDR2 as FQNNGV. The CDR3 bases are TGTGCCAGCAGCTCCGACATAGTCTATGGCTACACCTTC. Amino acids: CASSSDIVYGYTF.